These 7 T cell receptor beta chains were all obtained from the same sample, sequenced in a study of CD8 T cells in Susac syndrome. RNA totalling roughly 0.45 to 1 ug underwent reverse transcription with random hexamers. TCRdb redid the calling of the immunoSEQ multiplex PCR reads with MiXCR, one entry per CDR3 protein. Of 120,000 or so distinct CDR3 sequences in the sample, around 94% were seen once. Source material: CD4+ T cells from PBMCs. The receptor source for this set is a human donor in good health.

This sequence joins TRBV20-1 and TRBJ2-2, with D perhaps matching TRBD2 (7 bases). This CDR3 is 15 amino acids long. The ends were cut back, 2 bases at V and 4 bases at J, with 14 bases in the middle. The germline gives CDR1 DFQATT, CDR2 SNEGSKA (reference sequence). DNA for the CDR3: TGCAGTGCTAGAAGGGGGGGGTTTCTCACCGGGGAGCTGTTTTTT. Residues: CSARRGGFLTGELFF.

The chain combines TRBV5-1 with TRBJ2-3, with D perhaps TRBD2 (5 bases). This CDR3 has 16 amino acids. Germline V gene lookup returns CDR1 SGHRS and CDR2 YFSETQ. V lost 1 base and J 1 base, leaving 13 bases between the germline ends. The chain's CDR3 is CASSLSSSGGTDTQYF. DNA for the CDR3: TGCGCCAGCAGCTTGTCTAGCAGTGGGGGCACAGATACGCAGTATTTT.

The V gene is TRBV5-4, the J gene TRBJ2-7; 9 nucleotides align to TRBD1. There are 16 residues in the CDR3. V shed 3 bases and J 2 bases; nucleotides not matched to a gene: 9. Germline values: CDR1 SGHNT, CDR2 YYREEE (reference sequence). The CDR3 region has the DNA TGTGCCAGCAGCTACGCATCCGGGACAGGGCCCTACGAGCAGTACTTC. This sequence encodes CASSYASGTGPYEQYF.

V is TRBV12-3 or TRBV12-4 and J is TRBJ2-1; 7 bases agree with TRBD1. This CDR3 has 12 residues. J was trimmed by 8 bases and V by 5 bases; bases with no gene match: 3. The CDR3 DNA is TGTGCCAGCAGTATCACAGGGGATGAGCAGTTCTTC. Amino acids: CASSITGDEQFF.

The chain is built from TRBV4-1 and TRBJ2-7, with D maybe TRBD1 (6 bases). The CDR3 spans 14 residues. V dropped 4 bases and J dropped 5 bases, with 15 bases sitting between them. Per the germline V gene, CDR1 is MGHRA and CDR2 is YSYEKL. CDR3 protein: CASSPGETVDEQYF. The CDR3 DNA is TGCGCCAGCAGCCCAGGGGAGACAGTTGACGAGCAGTACTTC.

This clonotype was counted once. The chain employs TRBV7-9 and TRBJ2-3, with D maybe TRBD2 (6 bases). Trimming removed 5 bases from V and 0 bases from J, with 12 bases in between. CDR3 length: 15 amino acids. Germline V gives CDR1 SEHNR, CDR2 FQNEAQ (reference sequence). The CDR3 DNA reads TGTGCCAGCAGCCCTACTCGGGGGAGCACAGATACGCAGTATTTT. It is translated as CASSPTRGSTDTQYF.

The V gene is TRBV7-9, the J gene TRBJ1-6; no clear D. Trimming removed 10 bases from V and 5 bases from J, with 12 bases in between. The CDR3 covers 13 residues. Germline assignment: CDR1 SEHNR and CDR2 FQNEAQ (reference sequence). In nucleotides, the CDR3 is TGTGCCACCGAACGTACAAATAATTCACCCCTCCACTTT. Protein: CATERTNNSPLHF.